The 30 T cell receptor beta chains reported below all come from one sample, sequenced in a study of T cell changes during pregnancy in multiple sclerosis. The method was immunoSEQ multiplex PCR; TCRdb's version includes in-frame clones alone and lacks a portion of them. The repertoire holds some 36,000 clones, approximately 91% seen once, with less than 4.5% in the top ten. The sequencing here drew on peripheral blood, taken in the second trimester of pregnancy. The receptors shown here come from a female donor in good health, enrolled as a control in a pregnancy study.

This chain links TRBV7-2 with TRBJ2-1; weak D call: TRBD2 (5 bases). The germline V and J ends were trimmed by 5 bases and 4 bases, with 15 bases remaining between them. Germline V lookup: CDR1 SGHTA, CDR2 FQGNSA. The length of the CDR3 is 15 residues. CDR3 in amino acids: CASSPRIARYNEQFF. CDR3 DNA sequence: TGTGCCAGCAGCCCCCGGATAGCGAGGTACAATGAGCAGTTCTTC.

The chain carries TRBV9 and TRBJ1-2; 7 bases fit TRBD1. The germline gives CDR1 SGDLS, CDR2 YYNGEE. The CDR3 consists of 13 residues. V lost 4 bases and J lost 8; bases outside the gene matches: 8. CDR3 sequence: CASSNDREVGYTF. In nucleotides, the CDR3 is TGTGCCAGCAGCAACGACAGGGAGGTCGGCTACACCTTC.

This chain uses TRBV11-1 with TRBJ2-1, with unresolved D. The CDR3 sequence is 14 residues long. The germline V gene encodes CDR1 SGHAT and CDR2 FQDESV (reference sequence). With 4 bases removed from V and 8 bases from J, the gap between germline ends came to 15 bases. The CDR3 is CASSSPPLFDEQFF. DNA of the CDR3: TGTGCCAGCAGCTCCCCCCCCCTATTCGATGAGCAGTTCTTC.

The rearrangement joins TRBV7-2 to TRBJ2-3; TRBD2 aligns across 8 bases. Germline V gives CDR1 SGHTA, CDR2 FQGNSA. Unmatched junction bases numbered 5, after V lost 6 bases and J lost 0 bases. The CDR3 length is 15 residues. Here the CDR3 reads CASSFSGESTDTQYF. CDR3 DNA sequence: TGTGCCAGCAGTTTTAGCGGGGAGAGCACAGATACGCAGTATTTT.

This clone was seen once. The V gene is TRBV9, the J gene TRBJ1-3, with 9 nucleotides matching TRBD1. Germline values: CDR1 SGDLS, CDR2 YYNGEE. This CDR3 is built from 19 residues. V shed 2 bases, J shed 2 bases, and the junction held 14 bases outside the gene matches. In DNA form, the CDR3 reads TGTGCCAGCAGCGTTGCTCTTGGACAGGGGAGAGGTACTGGAAACACCATATATTTT. Translated, it gives CASSVALGQGRGTGNTIYF.

In nucleotides, the CDR3 is TGTGCCAGCAGCGTATCCCCCGGGGGGCCGTCCGGGGAGCTGTTTTTT. Its translation is CASSVSPGGPSGELFF. The V and J genes are TRBV9 and TRBJ2-2; possible D gene TRBD2, 7 bases. The CDR3 is 16 residues long. The germline gives CDR1 SGDLS, CDR2 YYNGEE. Between the trimmed V and J ends, which lost 1 base and 6 bases, there was a span of 16 bases.

This clone was seen just once. At the DNA level, this CDR3 is encoded by other sequences in the same sample as well. V and J are TRBV6-4 and TRBJ2-1, with a tentative D call TRBD2 (6 bases). Trimming took off 0 bases at V and 0 bases at J, with 6 bases between the two ends. Germline values: CDR1 MRHNA, CDR2 SNTAGT. This CDR3 comprises 15 residues. The CDR3 DNA reads as TGTGCCAGCAGTGACTCAGCGGGCTCCTACAATGAGCAGTTCTTC. Protein: CASSDSAGSYNEQFF.

This clone was found a few times. The gene calls are TRBV7-3 and TRBJ1-6; possible D gene TRBD1, 6 bases. The V gene lost 0 bases and the J gene lost 5 bases, with 8 bases spanning the gap. This CDR3 has 15 amino acids. From germline, CDR1 is SGHTA and CDR2 FQGTGA. In DNA, the CDR3 is TGTGCCAGCAGCTTAACAGGGGGACATAATTCACCCCTCCACTTT. Encoded protein: CASSLTGGHNSPLHF.

This clone has more than one count but fewer than ten. The chain is built from TRBV10-3 and TRBJ1-5; TRBD1 aligns across 12 bases. The CDR3 loop spans 16 amino acids. Germline V CDR1 and CDR2: ENHRY, SYGVKD. V shed 6 bases and J 1 base; nucleotides not matched to a gene: 4. CDR3 bases: TGTGCCATCAGCGGGACAGGGGGCCCGAGCAATCAGCCCCAGCATTTT. This encodes CAISGTGGPSNQPQHF.

The chain employs TRBV7-2 and TRBJ1-1; D is perhaps TRBD1 (6 bases). CDR3 length equals 14 residues. Trimming removed 5 bases from V and 6 bases from J, with 16 bases in between. From germline, CDR1 is SGHTA and CDR2 FQGNSA. CDR3 protein: CASSPNRDWAEAFF. The CDR3 DNA follows: TGTGCCAGCAGCCCAAACAGGGATTGGGCTGAAGCTTTCTTT.

The V call is TRBV19, the J call TRBJ1-4; D not certain. This CDR3 region has 14 residues. V was shortened by 3 bases and J by 6 bases, with 11 bases between the two germline ends. The germline CDR1 and CDR2 sequences are LNHDA and SQIVND (reference sequence). The DNA of the CDR3 is TGTGCCAGTAGTATTTCACGGGTTGATGAAAAACTGTTTTTT. Translating it yields CASSISRVDEKLFF.

This chain uses TRBV27 with TRBJ2-1, with D unclear. This CDR3 region has 12 residues. CDR1 is MNHEY, CDR2 SMNVEV, per germline (reference sequence). The V and J ends lost 3 bases and 10 bases respectively, with 10 bases between them. CDR3 DNA sequence: TGTGCCAGCAGTTTCTTGGCACAGGAGCAGTTCTTC. It translates to CASSFLAQEQFF.

The chain links TRBV28 to TRBJ1-1, with a tentative D call TRBD1 (6 bases). V shed 1 base and J shed 0 bases, with 9 bases lying between them. This CDR3 comprises 15 residues. The germline V gene has CDR1 MDHEN and CDR2 SYDVKM. CDR3 residues: CASSLLGHLNTEAFF. Here the CDR3 DNA reads TGTGCCAGCAGTTTATTGGGACACTTGAACACTGAAGCTTTCTTT. The variable domain in full, with the rest retrieved from reference TRBV28 and TRBJ1-1, is DVKVTQSSRYLVKRTGEKVFLECVQDMDHENMFWYRQDPGLGLRLIYFSYDVKMKEKGDIPEGYSVSREKKERFSLILESASTNQTSMYLCASSLLGHLNTEAFFGQGTRLTVV.

The rearrangement links TRBV6-6 to TRBJ1-1, with unresolved D. The CDR3 extends over 14 amino acids. Trimming cost V 6 bases and J 1 base, with 12 bases left between them. The germline gives CDR1 MNHNY, CDR2 SVGAGI (reference sequence). The CDR3 protein is CASSPGLPNTEAFF. CDR3 nucleotides: TGTGCCAGCAGCCCAGGACTACCGAACACTGAAGCTTTCTTT.

This sequence joins TRBV5-4 and TRBJ1-1, with 7 bases lining up with TRBD1. V dropped 4 bases and J dropped 1; count of bases not matched to a gene: 4. The germline V gene encodes CDR1 SGHNT and CDR2 YYREEE (reference sequence). The CDR3 runs 14 residues. In nucleotides, the CDR3 is TGTGCCAGCAGCCTACGGACAGGGAACACTGAAGCTTTCTTT. Protein: CASSLRTGNTEAFF.

A single count supports this clone. This chain uses TRBV28 with TRBJ2-1; D not resolved. The length of the CDR3 is 11 residues. Germline-derived CDR1 and CDR2 are MDHEN and SYDVKM. V was trimmed by 6 bases and J by 7 bases, leaving 7 bases between them. The CDR3 coding sequence is TGTGCCAGCAGGTCCCCGAATGAGCAGTTCTTC. Protein product: CASRSPNEQFF.

This rearrangement joins TRBV4-3 to TRBJ2-2; D perhaps matches TRBD1 (6 bases). Trimming took 3 bases from V and 4 from J, leaving 18 bases between them. The CDR3 totals 17 residues. Germline V gene lookup returns CDR1 LGHNA and CDR2 YSLEER. The CDR3 reads CASSQVSTGLITGELFF. The CDR3 DNA follows: TGCGCCAGCAGCCAGGTCAGCACAGGGTTAATCACCGGGGAGCTGTTTTTT.

The chain joins TRBV4-3 to TRBJ2-2; D ambiguous. The germline CDR1 and CDR2 sequences are LGHNA and YSLEER. This CDR3 is built from 12 residues. V dropped 1 base and J dropped 8 bases, with 5 bases sitting between them. The CDR3 protein is CASSQAGGELFF. The CDR3 nucleotides are TGCGCCAGCAGCCAAGCCGGGGGGGAGCTGTTTTTT.

This chain joins TRBV29-1 and TRBJ2-7; D is undetermined. The germline CDR1 and CDR2 sequences are SQVTM and ANQGSEA. The CDR3 contains 12 residues. The germline V and J ends were trimmed by 0 bases and 0 bases, with 3 bases remaining between them. The CDR3: CSVEDNSYEQYF. The CDR3 DNA follows: TGCAGCGTTGAAGACAACTCCTACGAGCAGTACTTC.

The chain employs TRBV19 and TRBJ1-2, with D hard to call. V was clipped by 6 bases and J by 4 bases, with 9 bases between them. Germline-derived CDR1 and CDR2 are LNHDA and SQIVND (reference sequence). This CDR3 contains 12 residues. This chain's CDR3 is CASSGSSYGYTF. The CDR3 DNA reads TGTGCCAGTAGCGGGAGTTCCTATGGCTACACCTTC.

This clone counts as medium-sized. This chain links TRBV7-3 with TRBJ1-1; no definite D call. Germline V gene sequence: CDR1 SGHTA, CDR2 FQGTGA. The CDR3 runs to 13 residues. The V end lost 9 bases, the J end lost 6 bases, and 17 bases lay between the germline ends. The CDR3 loop is CASPPRQISEAFF. The CDR3 DNA is TGTGCCAGTCCCCCGAGGCAGATCTCTGAAGCTTTCTTT.

V is TRBV7-8 and J is TRBJ1-2, with unresolved D. There are 13 residues in the CDR3. Trimming removed 4 bases at V and 3 bases at J, with 9 bases between. Germline V gives CDR1 SGHVS, CDR2 FQNEAQ. This chain's CDR3 is CASSSYIDYGYTF. In DNA, the CDR3 is TGTGCCAGCAGCTCGTATATAGACTATGGCTACACCTTC. Based on the CDR3 plus reference TRBV7-8 and TRBJ1-2, the full variable domain is GAGVSQSPRYKVAKRGQDVALRCDPISGHVSLFWYQQALGQGPEFLTYFQNEAQLDKSGLPSDRFFAERPEGSVSTLKIQRTQQEDSAVYLCASSSYIDYGYTFGSGTRLTVV.

The chain uses TRBV10-3 and TRBJ2-6; D may be TRBD2 (5 bases). Germline V gives CDR1 ENHRY, CDR2 SYGVKD. The CDR3 length is 16 residues. Trimming removed 5 bases at V and 1 base at J, with 12 bases between. The CDR3 loop reads CAISQTILSGANVLTF. Written as DNA, the CDR3 is TGTGCCATCAGTCAGACTATCCTTTCTGGGGCCAACGTCCTGACTTTC.

This chain joins TRBV5-1 and TRBJ2-7; TRBD2 aligns across 8 bases. Germline lookup yields CDR1 SGHRS and CDR2 YFSETQ. The CDR3 contains 12 residues. The ends lost 3 bases at V and 11 bases at J; junction bases unmatched: 7. The CDR3 nucleotides read TGCGCCAGCAGCTCTGTCGGGGGGGACAAGTACTTC. Translation: CASSSVGGDKYF. Complete variable domain (other parts from reference TRBV5-1 and TRBJ2-7): KAGVTQTPRYLIKTRGQQVTLSCSPISGHRSVSWYQQTPGQGLQFLFEYFSETQRNKGNFPGRFSGRQFSNSRSEMNVSTLELGDSALYLCASSSVGGDKYFGPGTRLTVT.

J is TRBJ1-1 and V is TRBV28, with TRBD1 as a possible D gene (5 bases). Germline values: CDR1 MDHEN, CDR2 SYDVKM. The CDR3 consists of 15 residues. Deletions cut 4 bases from V and 0 bases from J, with 12 bases between. The CDR3 here is CASSSLGGMNTEAFF. CDR3 coding DNA: TGTGCCAGCAGTTCCCTCGGGGGGATGAACACTGAAGCTTTCTTT.

The chain has TRBV6-4 and TRBJ2-3; D is perhaps TRBD2 (5 bases). Germline CDR1 MRHNA, CDR2 SNTAGT. The CDR3 length is 12 residues. The V end was cut by 3 bases, the J end by 8 bases, with 9 bases between. The CDR3 DNA is TGTGCCAGCAGTGAATCGGGATCTACGCAGTATTTT. Translated, it gives CASSESGSTQYF.

This chain uses TRBV6-6 with TRBJ2-7; 8 positions agree with TRBD1. The CDR3 loop spans 13 amino acids. The germline CDR1 and CDR2 sequences are MNHNY and SVGAGI (reference sequence). Germline trimming cut 2 bases from V and 5 bases from J; bases unmatched to any gene: 2. The CDR3 nucleotides are TGTGCCAGCAGTTACGGACAGGGCCACGAGCAGTACTTC. It is translated as CASSYGQGHEQYF.

The chain couples TRBV5-1 to TRBJ2-1; a possible D gene is TRBD2 (6 bases). The CDR3 contains 15 residues. V lost 0 bases and J lost 0, with 7 bases in between. The germline V gene has CDR1 SGHRS and CDR2 YFSETQ. The CDR3 region has the DNA TGCGCCAGCAGCTTGGCGGGAGACTCCTACAATGAGCAGTTCTTC. Translating it yields CASSLAGDSYNEQFF. Full variable domain (outside the CDR3, taken from reference TRBV5-1 and TRBJ2-1): KAGVTQTPRYLIKTRGQQVTLSCSPISGHRSVSWYQQTPGQGLQFLFEYFSETQRNKGNFPGRFSGRQFSNSRSEMNVSTLELGDSALYLCASSLAGDSYNEQFFGPGTRLTVL.

This clone was seen just once. V and J are TRBV19 and TRBJ2-4; D is possibly TRBD1 (6 bases). The CDR3 totals 17 residues. V lost 2 bases, J lost 0 bases, and 14 bases lay in between. The V gene's germline CDR1 is LNHDA and CDR2 SQIVND (reference sequence). CDR3 region: CASSINLQGPAKNIQYF. Written as DNA, the CDR3 is TGTGCCAGTAGTATAAACCTACAGGGACCAGCCAAAAACATTCAGTACTTC. The full variable domain, in which reference TRBV19 and TRBJ2-4 provide the parts outside the CDR3, is DGGITQSPKYLFRKEGQNVTLSCEQNLNHDAMYWYRQDPGQGLRLIYYSQIVNDFQKGDIAEGYSVSREKKESFPLTVTSAQKNPTAFYLCASSINLQGPAKNIQYFGAGTRLSVL.

The chain couples TRBV6-1 to TRBJ1-6; the match to TRBD1 covers 7 bases. There are 14 residues in the CDR3. The germline V gene encodes CDR1 MNHNS and CDR2 SASEGT. With 6 bases clipped from V and 4 bases from J, the junction kept 3 bases outside the gene matches. CDR3 loop: CASRTGIYNSPLHF. DNA for the CDR3: TGTGCCAGCAGGACAGGGATATATAATTCACCCCTCCACTTT.